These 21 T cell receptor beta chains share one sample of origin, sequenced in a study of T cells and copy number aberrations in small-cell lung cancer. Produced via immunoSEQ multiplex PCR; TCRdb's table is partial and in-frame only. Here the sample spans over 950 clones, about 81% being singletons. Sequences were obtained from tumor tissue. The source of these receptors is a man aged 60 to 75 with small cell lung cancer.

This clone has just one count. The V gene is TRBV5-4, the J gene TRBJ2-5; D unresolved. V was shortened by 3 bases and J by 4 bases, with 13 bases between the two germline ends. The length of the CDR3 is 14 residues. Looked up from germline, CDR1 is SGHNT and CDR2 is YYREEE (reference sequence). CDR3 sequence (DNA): TGTGCCAGCAGCTGGGTTTACCGCCGAGAGACCCAGTACTTC. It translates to CASSWVYRRETQYF.

CDR3: CASSSTDSNQPQHF. CDR3 in DNA: TGTGCCAGCAGTTCGACAGATAGCAATCAGCCCCAGCATTTT. This sequence joins TRBV6-1 and TRBJ1-5; D perhaps matches TRBD1 (5 bases). The CDR3 is 14 amino acids. Germline CDR1 and CDR2: MNHNS and SASEGT. V gave up 5 bases and J gave up 0 bases, with 8 bases separating them.

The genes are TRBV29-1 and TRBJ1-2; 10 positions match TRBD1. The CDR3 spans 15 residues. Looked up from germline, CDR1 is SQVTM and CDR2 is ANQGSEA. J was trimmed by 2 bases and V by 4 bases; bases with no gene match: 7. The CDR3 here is CSVVRDRGANYGYTF. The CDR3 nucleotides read TGCAGCGTTGTCCGGGACAGGGGAGCCAACTATGGCTACACCTTC.

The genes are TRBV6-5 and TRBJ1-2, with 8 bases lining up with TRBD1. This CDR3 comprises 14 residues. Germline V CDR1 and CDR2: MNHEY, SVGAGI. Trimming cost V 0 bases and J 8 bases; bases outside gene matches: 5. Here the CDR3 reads CASSYSPGGDGYTF. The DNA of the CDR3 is TGTGCCAGCAGTTACTCCCCAGGGGGCGACGGCTACACCTTC.

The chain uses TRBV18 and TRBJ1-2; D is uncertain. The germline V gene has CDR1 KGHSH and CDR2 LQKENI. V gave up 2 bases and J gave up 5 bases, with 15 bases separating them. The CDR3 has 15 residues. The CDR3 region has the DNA TGTGCCAGCTCACCAACTTCGGGTCAGACTTATGGCTACACCTTC. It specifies CASSPTSGQTYGYTF.

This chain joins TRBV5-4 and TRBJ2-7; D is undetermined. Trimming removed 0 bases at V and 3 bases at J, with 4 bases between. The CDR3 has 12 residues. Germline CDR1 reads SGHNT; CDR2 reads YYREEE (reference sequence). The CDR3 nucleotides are TGTGCCAGCAGCTTGGACCACTACGAGCAGTACTTC. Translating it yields CASSLDHYEQYF.

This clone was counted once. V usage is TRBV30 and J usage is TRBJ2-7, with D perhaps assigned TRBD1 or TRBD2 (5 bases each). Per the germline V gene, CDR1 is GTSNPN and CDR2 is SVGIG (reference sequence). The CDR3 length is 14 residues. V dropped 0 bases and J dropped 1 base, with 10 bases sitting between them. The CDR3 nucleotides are TGTGCCTGGAGTGTTGGGACCACATCCTACGAGCAGTACTTC. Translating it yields CAWSVGTTSYEQYF.

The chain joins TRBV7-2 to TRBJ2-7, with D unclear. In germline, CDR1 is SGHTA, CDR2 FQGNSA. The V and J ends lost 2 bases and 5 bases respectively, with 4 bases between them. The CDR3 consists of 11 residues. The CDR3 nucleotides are TGTGCCAGCAGCTTACTCGACGAGCAGTACTTC. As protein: CASSLLDEQYF.

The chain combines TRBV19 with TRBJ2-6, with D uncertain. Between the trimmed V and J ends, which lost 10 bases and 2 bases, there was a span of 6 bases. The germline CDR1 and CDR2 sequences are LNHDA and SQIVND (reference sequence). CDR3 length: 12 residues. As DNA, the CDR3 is TGTGCCACCTCAACTGGGGCCAACGTCCTGACTTTC. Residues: CATSTGANVLTF.

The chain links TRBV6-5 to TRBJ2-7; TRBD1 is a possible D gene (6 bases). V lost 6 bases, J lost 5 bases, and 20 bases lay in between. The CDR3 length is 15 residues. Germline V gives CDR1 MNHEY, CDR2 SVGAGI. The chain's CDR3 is CASRVGTQWNDEQYF. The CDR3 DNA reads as TGTGCCAGCAGGGTAGGGACACAATGGAACGACGAGCAGTACTTC.

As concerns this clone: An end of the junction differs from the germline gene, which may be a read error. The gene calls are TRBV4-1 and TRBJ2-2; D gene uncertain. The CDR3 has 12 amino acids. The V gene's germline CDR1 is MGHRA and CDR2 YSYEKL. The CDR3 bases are TGCGCCAGTAGCCAAGGATCCGGGGAGCTGTTTTTT. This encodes CASSQGSGELFF.

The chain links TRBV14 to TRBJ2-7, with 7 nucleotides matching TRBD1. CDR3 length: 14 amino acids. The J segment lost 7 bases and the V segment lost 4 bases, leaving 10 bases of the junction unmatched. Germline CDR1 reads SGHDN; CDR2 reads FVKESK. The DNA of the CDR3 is TGTGCCAGCAGCCCCGGGACAGCCTCGAGGGAGCAGTACTTC. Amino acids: CASSPGTASREQYF.

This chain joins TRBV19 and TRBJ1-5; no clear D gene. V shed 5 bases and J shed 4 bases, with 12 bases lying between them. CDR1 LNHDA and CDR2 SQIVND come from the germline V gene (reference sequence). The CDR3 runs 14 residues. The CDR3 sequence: CASSVGRLNQPQHF. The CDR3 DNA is TGTGCCAGTAGTGTCGGACGGCTAAATCAGCCCCAGCATTTT. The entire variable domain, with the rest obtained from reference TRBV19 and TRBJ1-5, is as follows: DGGITQSPKYLFRKEGQNVTLSCEQNLNHDAMYWYRQDPGQGLRLIYYSQIVNDFQKGDIAEGYSVSREKKESFPLTVTSAQKNPTAFYLCASSVGRLNQPQHFGDGTRLSIL.

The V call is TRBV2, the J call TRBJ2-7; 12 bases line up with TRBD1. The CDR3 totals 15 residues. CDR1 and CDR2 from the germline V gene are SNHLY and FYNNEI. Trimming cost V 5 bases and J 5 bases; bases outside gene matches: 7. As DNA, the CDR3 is TGTGCCAGCAGTAACCCCGGGACAGGGGGCAACGAGCAGTACTTC. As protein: CASSNPGTGGNEQYF.

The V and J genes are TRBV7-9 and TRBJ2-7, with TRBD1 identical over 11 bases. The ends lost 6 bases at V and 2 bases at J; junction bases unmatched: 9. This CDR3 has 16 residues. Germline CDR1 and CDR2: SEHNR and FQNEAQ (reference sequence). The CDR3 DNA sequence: TGTGCCAGCAGGTTGCCGGGACAGGGGGTCACCTACGAGCAGTACTTC. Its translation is CASRLPGQGVTYEQYF.

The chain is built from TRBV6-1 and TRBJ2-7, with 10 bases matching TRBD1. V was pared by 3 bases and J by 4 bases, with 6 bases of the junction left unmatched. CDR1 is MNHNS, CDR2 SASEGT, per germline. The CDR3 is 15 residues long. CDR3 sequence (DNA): TGTGCCAGCAGTGAGGGACAGGGGAAGACTTACGAGCAGTACTTC. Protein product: CASSEGQGKTYEQYF.

The CDR3 DNA sequence: TGTGCCAGCAGCTTGCGGCCAGGGGGGGTCTACGAGCAGTACTTC. Protein sequence: CASSLRPGGVYEQYF. V is TRBV5-4 and J is TRBJ2-7; D may correspond to TRBD1 or TRBD2 (7 bases each). Germline assignment: CDR1 SGHNT and CDR2 YYREEE (reference sequence). This CDR3 contains 15 residues. V was trimmed by 1 base and J by 3 bases, leaving 14 bases between them.

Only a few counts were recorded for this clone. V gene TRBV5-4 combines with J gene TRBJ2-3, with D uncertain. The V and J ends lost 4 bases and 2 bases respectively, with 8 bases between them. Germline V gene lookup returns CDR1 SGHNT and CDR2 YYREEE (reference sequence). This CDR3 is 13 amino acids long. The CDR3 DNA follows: TGTGCCAGCAGCGGGTCCATCACAGATACGCAGTATTTT. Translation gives CASSGSITDTQYF.

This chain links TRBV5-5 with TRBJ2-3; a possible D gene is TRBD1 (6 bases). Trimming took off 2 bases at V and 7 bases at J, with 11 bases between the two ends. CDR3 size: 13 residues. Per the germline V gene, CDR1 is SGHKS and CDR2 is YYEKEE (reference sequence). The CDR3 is CASSLPGQNTQYF. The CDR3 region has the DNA TGTGCCAGCAGCTTACCGGGACAAAATACGCAGTATTTT.

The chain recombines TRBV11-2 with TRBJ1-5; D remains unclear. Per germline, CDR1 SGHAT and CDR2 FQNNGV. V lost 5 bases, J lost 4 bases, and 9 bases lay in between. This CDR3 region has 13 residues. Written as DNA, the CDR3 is TGTGCCAGCAGCACGTACGGGAATCAGCCCCAGCATTTT. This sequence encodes CASSTYGNQPQHF.

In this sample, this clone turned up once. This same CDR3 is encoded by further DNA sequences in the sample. CDR3 protein: CASSQGGSGNQPQHF. CDR3 sequence (DNA): TGCGCCAGCAGCCAGGGGGGTAGTGGAAATCAGCCCCAGCATTTT. The gene calls are TRBV4-3 and TRBJ1-5, with D possibly matching TRBD1 (5 bases). The CDR3 loop spans 15 amino acids. Trimming took off 3 bases at V and 4 bases at J, with 13 bases between the two ends. CDR1 LGHNA and CDR2 YSLEER come from the germline V gene.